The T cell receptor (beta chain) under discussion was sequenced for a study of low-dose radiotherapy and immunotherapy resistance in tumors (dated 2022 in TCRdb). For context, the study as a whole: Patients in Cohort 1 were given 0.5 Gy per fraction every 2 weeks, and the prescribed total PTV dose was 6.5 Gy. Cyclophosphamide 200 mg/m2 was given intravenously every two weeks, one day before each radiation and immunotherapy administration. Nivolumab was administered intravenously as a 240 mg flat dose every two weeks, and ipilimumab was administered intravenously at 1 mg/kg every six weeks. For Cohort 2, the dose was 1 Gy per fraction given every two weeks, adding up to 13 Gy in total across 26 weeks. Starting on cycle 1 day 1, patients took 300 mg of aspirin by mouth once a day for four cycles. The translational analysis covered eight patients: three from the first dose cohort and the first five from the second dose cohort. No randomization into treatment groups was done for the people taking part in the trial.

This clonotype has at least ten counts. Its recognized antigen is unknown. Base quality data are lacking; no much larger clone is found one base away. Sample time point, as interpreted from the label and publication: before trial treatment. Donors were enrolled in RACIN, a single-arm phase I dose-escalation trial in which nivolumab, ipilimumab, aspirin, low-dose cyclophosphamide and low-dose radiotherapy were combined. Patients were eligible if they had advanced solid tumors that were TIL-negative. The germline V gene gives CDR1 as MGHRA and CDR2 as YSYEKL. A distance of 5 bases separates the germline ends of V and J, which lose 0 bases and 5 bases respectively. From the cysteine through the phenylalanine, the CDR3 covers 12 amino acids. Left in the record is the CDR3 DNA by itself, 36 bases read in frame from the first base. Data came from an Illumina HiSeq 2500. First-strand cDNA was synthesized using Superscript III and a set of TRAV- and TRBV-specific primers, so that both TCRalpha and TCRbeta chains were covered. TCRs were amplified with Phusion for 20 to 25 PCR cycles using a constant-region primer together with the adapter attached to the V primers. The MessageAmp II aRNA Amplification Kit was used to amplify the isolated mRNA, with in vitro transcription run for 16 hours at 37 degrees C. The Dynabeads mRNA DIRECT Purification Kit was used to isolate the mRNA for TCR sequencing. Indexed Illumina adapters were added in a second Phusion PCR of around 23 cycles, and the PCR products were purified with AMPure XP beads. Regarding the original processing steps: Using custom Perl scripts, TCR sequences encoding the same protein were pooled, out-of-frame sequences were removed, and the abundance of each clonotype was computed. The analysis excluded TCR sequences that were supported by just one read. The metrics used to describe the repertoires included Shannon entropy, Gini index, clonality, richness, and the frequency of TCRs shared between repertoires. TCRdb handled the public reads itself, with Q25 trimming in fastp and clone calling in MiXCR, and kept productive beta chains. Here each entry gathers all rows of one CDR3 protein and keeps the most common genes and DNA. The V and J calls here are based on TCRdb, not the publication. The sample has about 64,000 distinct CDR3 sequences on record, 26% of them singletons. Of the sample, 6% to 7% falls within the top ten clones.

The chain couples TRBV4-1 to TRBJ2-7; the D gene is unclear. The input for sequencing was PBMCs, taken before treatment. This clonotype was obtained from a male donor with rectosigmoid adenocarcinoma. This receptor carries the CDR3 CASSQDHNEQYF. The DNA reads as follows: TGCGCCAGCAGCCAAGATCACAACGAGCAGTACTTC.